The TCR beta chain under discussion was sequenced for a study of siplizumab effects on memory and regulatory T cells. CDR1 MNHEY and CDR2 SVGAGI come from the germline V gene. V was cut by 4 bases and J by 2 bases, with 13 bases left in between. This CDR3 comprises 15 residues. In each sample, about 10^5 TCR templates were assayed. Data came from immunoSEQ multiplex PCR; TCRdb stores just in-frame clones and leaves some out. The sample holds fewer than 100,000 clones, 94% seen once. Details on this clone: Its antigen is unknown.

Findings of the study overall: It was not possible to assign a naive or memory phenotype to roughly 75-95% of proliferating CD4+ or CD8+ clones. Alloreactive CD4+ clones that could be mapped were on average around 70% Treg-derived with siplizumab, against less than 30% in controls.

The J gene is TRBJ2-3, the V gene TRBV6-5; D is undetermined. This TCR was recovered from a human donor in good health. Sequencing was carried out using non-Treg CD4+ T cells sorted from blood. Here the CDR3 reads CASSWTGGPTDTQYF. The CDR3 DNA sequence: TGTGCCAGCAGTTGGACCGGCGGACCCACAGATACGCAGTATTTT.